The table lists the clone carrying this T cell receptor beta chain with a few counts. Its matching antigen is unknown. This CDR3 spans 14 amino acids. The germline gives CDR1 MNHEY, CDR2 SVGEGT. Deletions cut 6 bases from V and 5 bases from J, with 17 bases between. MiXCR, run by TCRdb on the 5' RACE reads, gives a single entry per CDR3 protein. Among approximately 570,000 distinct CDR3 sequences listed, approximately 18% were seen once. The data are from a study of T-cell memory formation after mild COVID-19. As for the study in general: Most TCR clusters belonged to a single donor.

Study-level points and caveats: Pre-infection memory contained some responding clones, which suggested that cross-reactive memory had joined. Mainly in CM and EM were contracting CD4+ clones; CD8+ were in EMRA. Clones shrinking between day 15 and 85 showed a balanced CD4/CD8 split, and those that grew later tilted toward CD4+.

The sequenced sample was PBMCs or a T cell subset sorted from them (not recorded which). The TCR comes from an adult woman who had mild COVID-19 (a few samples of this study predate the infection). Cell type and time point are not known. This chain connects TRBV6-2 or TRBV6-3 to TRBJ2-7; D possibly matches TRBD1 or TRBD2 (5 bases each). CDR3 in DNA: TGTGCCAGCAGCCTCCGGGTTGGGGGAGACGAGCAGTACTTC. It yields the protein CASSLRVGGDEQYF.